This T cell receptor (beta chain) stems from a study of cytomegalovirus exposure and HLA in healthy donors. On the study more broadly: Earlier, some 180 million T cells were analyzed, and fewer than 120 million unique TCR beta sequences were found among them.

PCR used 60 Vbeta primers and 13 Jbeta primers. Only in-frame clones appear in the TCRdb table, and some are missing; sequencing was by immunoSEQ multiplex PCR. The sample lists 100,000 to 150,000 clones; 80% were seen once. Study-wide points: The study found most TCR sequences rare, yet found some public TCRs in many donors. Accurate prediction of most subjects' HLA-A and HLA-B alleles from TCR beta sequences was reported.

This CDR3 is built from 16 residues. The germline gives CDR1 SGHTA, CDR2 FQGTGA. V was trimmed by 1 base and J by 4 bases, leaving 15 bases between them. On this clone itself: The target antigen is unknown.

The sample taken for sequencing was PBMCs. The chain employs TRBV7-3 and TRBJ2-3, with D perhaps matching TRBD2 (6 bases). This receptor was obtained from a woman between 40 and 55 years old in good health and CMV-seronegative. For the CDR3, the DNA is TGTGCCAGCAGCTTAATCGGAGGGAGGATACCAGATACGCAGTATTTT. Translation: CASSLIGGRIPDTQYF.